This T cell receptor (beta chain) was captured in a study of blood T cell repertoires in COVID-19 (dated by TCRdb to the early 2020s). Background on the whole study: Collaborator samples came from the United States, Italy and Spain and covered acute and convalescent phases of COVID-19. Subjects who had been exposed to COVID-19, were actively infected with it, or had recovered from it provided the deeply sampled blood TCRbeta repertoires that made up the dataset. The repertoires were released in a freely available public database intended as a resource for research on the immune response to SARS-CoV-2. The material from the prospective study consisted of cDNA or gDNA derived from T cells, B-cell-depleted T cells, or PBMCs. The samples were drawn from two sources: the first 160 participants of the ongoing ImmuneRACE study, and 1,254 subjects contributed by 6 global collaborators. Where available, HLA class I and class II types were obtained from metadata supplied by the sample provider rather than from assay-based typing. Nearly every sample came with metadata listing a de-identified subject ID, COVID-19 status, age in years and sex.

With regard to this clone: Its antigen is not yet known. No much larger clone is present one base from it, and per-base qualities are unavailable.

The germline V gene supplies CDR1 MNHEY and CDR2 SVGAGI. Deletion took 2 bases off V and 7 bases off J, with a span of 15 bases between the germline ends. The CDR3 covers 15 residues, taking in both the cysteine and the phenylalanine. CDR3 DNA is the only sequence kept; it has 45 bases, read in frame from the first base. Each collaborating institution followed its own protocols to collect whole blood in K2EDTA tubes. Collaborator samples were shipped for TCRbeta analysis as frozen whole blood, isolated PBMCs, or DNA extracted from either sample type. TCRbeta CDR3 regions were amplified from genomic DNA by means of the immunoSEQ Assay, a bias-controlled multiplex PCR. On the authors' methods: Within the assay, amplification of reference gene primers was used to estimate how many nucleated cells each sample contained. To quantify the absolute abundance of each unique TCRbeta CDR3 rearrangement, sequence reads were collapsed and filtered. For each sample, productive Simpson clonality was calculated as the square root of Simpson's diversity index across productive rearrangements. TCRdb re-hosts the immuneACCESS table, in-frame sequences only. Its copies lack some clones; in the studies checked, an unresolved V gene accounts for under half of them, and the cause for the rest is not known. That table gives V, J and clone size, and the DNA gave D and trimming. In this sample the table shows 140,000 or so clones, roughly 85% of which occur a single time. The ten largest clones capture roughly 2.9% of the sample.

What the authors observed across the whole study: The amount of clinical and demographic metadata varied by source and participant and was provided uncurated.

The receptor was derived from a man over 45 with acute or convalescent COVID-19. The sequencing input was peripheral blood. Here the chain combines TRBV6-5 and TRBJ1-5; possibly the D gene is TRBD1, per 5 matching bases. CDR3 loop: CASSYRGGNIQPQHF. The DNA is TGTGCCAGCAGTTACCGGGGGGGAAATATCCAGCCCCAGCATTTT.